This is a list of T cell receptor beta chains from one sample in a study of cytomegalovirus exposure and HLA in healthy donors. Profiling relied on immunoSEQ multiplex PCR, and the TCRdb table lists in-frame clones only, not all of them. The sample carries 65,000 to 100,000 clones, 75% recorded once. Sequences were obtained from PBMCs. The receptors originated from a man between 35 and 55 years old in good health and CMV-seronegative. The CDR3 runs from the conserved cysteine through the conserved F or W. Each record gives: D gene, V gene, J gene, clone size, CDR3 protein, CDR3 DNA. A D gene is named only where the DNA matches it firmly. Clone size is shown for a subset of rows, as once, few, many or a class of expanded clone.

>NA|TRBV5-4|TRBJ1-5|NA
CASSLWGPNQPQHF
TGTGCCAGCAGCTTGTGGGGGCCCAATCAGCCCCAGCATTTT
>TRBD1|TRBV7-7|TRBJ1-4|NA
CASSADGTANEKLFF
TGTGCTAGCAGCGCCGACGGGACAGCTAATGAAAAACTGTTTTTT
>NA|TRBV6-5|TRBJ1-5|NA
CASRTGGQPQHF
TGTGCCAGCAGAACGGGGGGTCAGCCCCAGCATTTT
>TRBD1|TRBV7-7|TRBJ2-5|NA
CASSLVAGGRETQYF
TGTGCTAGCAGCTTAGTCGCAGGGGGCAGGGAGACCCAGTACTTC
>NA|TRBV9|TRBJ1-6|NA
CASSVRVDNSPLHF
TGTGCCAGCAGCGTACGAGTCGATAATTCACCCCTCCACTTT
>NA|TRBV9|TRBJ1-1|NA
CASSVELRGNTEAFF
TGTGCCAGCAGCGTAGAGCTTCGGGGGAACACTGAAGCTTTCTTT
>NA|TRBV5-6|TRBJ1-1|NA
CASSLPGALNTEAFF
TGTGCCAGCAGCTTGCCAGGGGCATTGAACACTGAAGCTTTCTTT
>TRBD1|TRBV9|TRBJ1-1|NA
CASSVGSGGRGTEAFF
TGTGCCAGCAGCGTAGGGTCAGGGGGCCGGGGCACTGAAGCTTTCTTT
>NA|TRBV6-5|TRBJ1-1|NA
CASSYRGRMNTEAFF
TGTGCCAGCAGTTACAGGGGTAGAATGAACACTGAAGCTTTCTTT
>TRBD1|TRBV19|TRBJ1-1|NA
CASSMDRVGTEAFF
TGTGCCAGTAGTATGGACAGGGTAGGCACTGAAGCTTTCTTT
>TRBD1|TRBV5-6|TRBJ1-3|NA
CASTQGGRNTIYF
TGTGCCAGCACCCAAGGGGGCAGAAACACCATATATTTT
>NA|TRBV30|TRBJ1-5|NA
CAWSPRPHQPQHF
TGTGCCTGGAGTCCCAGGCCTCATCAGCCCCAGCATTTT
>TRBD1|TRBV6-5|TRBJ2-5|NA
CASTLQGAEETQYF
TGTGCCAGCACACTACAGGGGGCAGAGGAGACCCAGTACTTC
>NA|TRBV9|TRBJ1-1|NA
CASSDLGNTEAFF
TGTGCCAGCAGCGATCTCGGGAACACTGAAGCTTTCTTT
>NA|TRBV13|TRBJ2-7|NA
CASSLGPEAGYEQYF
TGTGCCAGCAGCTTAGGACCAGAAGCGGGTTACGAGCAGTACTTC
>TRBD1|TRBV2|TRBJ2-1|few
CASNHPGLIQGASYNEQFF
TGTGCCAGCAATCACCCCGGCCTCATTCAGGGGGCCTCCTACAATGAGCAGTTCTTC
>NA|TRBV5-1|TRBJ2-7|NA
CASSLDSQGGTYEQYF
TGCGCCAGCAGCTTGGATTCCCAAGGAGGCACCTACGAGCAGTACTTC
>TRBD1|TRBV18|TRBJ2-2|NA
CASSPRAGGPSGTGELFF
TGTGCCAGCTCACCACGGGCAGGGGGCCCCTCGGGCACCGGGGAGCTGTTTTTT
>TRBD1|TRBV6-5|TRBJ2-1|NA
CASSSTGGTYNEQFF
TGTGCCAGCAGCTCCACAGGGGGCACCTACAATGAGCAGTTCTTC
>NA|TRBV6-5|TRBJ1-1|NA
CASSLRRGNTEAFF
TGTGCCAGCAGTTTGCGTCGCGGGAACACTGAAGCTTTCTTT